The text below deals with one TCR beta chain. Its antigen is unknown. This entry comes from a study of T cell responses to AZD1222 COVID-19 vaccine. Measured with immunoSEQ multiplex PCR; TCRdb has only the in-frame clones, and not every one. The data show 70,000 to 95,000 clones, roughly 88% seen once. Regarding the study as a whole: Donors were largely white British and mainly female; clonal diversity was possibly underestimated. Spike-specific TCR breadth rose after two AZD1222 doses, and depth rose as well. Spike-wide coverage was observed for vaccine-associated CD4 TCRs, with dominant responses at 160-218 and 743-854.

The germline gives CDR1 MDHEN, CDR2 SYDVKM. This CDR3 comprises 12 residues. Deletions cut 2 bases from V and 12 bases from J, with 11 bases between. The specimen was peripheral blood, collected on day 0 of MenACWY control vaccination. The source of this sequence is an adult in good health. The chain joins TRBV28 to TRBJ2-1, with D unclear. CDR3 sequence reads: CASSLAVQGQFF. The CDR3 DNA sequence: TGTGCCAGCAGTTTAGCCGTGCAAGGGCAGTTCTTC.